The TCR beta chain under discussion was sequenced for a study of CXCR3-negative and CXCR3-positive naive CD8 T cells. Study-wide findings and caveats: TRBV-TRBJ usage matched between naive CXCR3-negative and CXCR3-positive cells but not between memory cells.

Notes on this clonotype: Antigen unknown.

TRB cDNA was prepared as libraries by UMI-labeled 5' RACE. TCRdb reanalyzed the 5' RACE reads and collapses them to one entry per CDR3 protein, without DNA. The sample table sets out about 48,000 distinct CDR3 sequences. The germline gives CDR1 DFQATT, CDR2 SNEGSKA (reference sequence). The length of the CDR3 is 13 residues. The sequencing input was memory CD8+ T cells from blood. The chain has TRBV20-1 and TRBJ2-7; TCRdb returns TRBD1, unconfirmable since there is no DNA. The sequence was obtained from a human donor in good health. Some clones in this sample may be carry-over from other donors' samples. The CDR3 is CSARAGGENEQYF.